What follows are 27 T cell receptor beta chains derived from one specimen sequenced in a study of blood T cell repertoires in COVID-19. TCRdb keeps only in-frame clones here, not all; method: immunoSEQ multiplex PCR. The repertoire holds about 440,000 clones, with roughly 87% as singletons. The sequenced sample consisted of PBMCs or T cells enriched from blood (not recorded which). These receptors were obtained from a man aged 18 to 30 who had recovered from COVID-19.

The CDR3 reads CASSRTSISGDTQYF. In DNA form, the CDR3 reads TGTGCCAGCAGCCGCACTAGCATTTCGGGGGATACGCAGTATTTT. The chain couples TRBV5-4 to TRBJ2-3; possibly TRBD2 for D (6 bases). The CDR3 runs 15 residues. Between the trimmed V and J ends, which lost 4 bases and 6 bases, there was a span of 18 bases. Germline assignment: CDR1 SGHNT and CDR2 YYREEE (reference sequence). Full variable domain (remainder filled in from reference TRBV5-4 and TRBJ2-3): ETGVTQSPTHLIKTRGQQVTLRCSSQSGHNTVSWYQQALGQGPQFIFQYYREEENGRGNFPPRFSGLQFPNYSSELNVNALELDDSALYLCASSRTSISGDTQYFGPGTRLTVL.

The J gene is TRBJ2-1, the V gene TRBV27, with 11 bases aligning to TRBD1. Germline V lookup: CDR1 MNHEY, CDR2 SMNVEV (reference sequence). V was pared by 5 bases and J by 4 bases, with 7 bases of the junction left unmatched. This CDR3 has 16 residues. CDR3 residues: CASSKNGQGAYNEQFF. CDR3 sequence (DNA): TGTGCCAGCAGTAAAAACGGACAGGGGGCATACAATGAGCAGTTCTTC.

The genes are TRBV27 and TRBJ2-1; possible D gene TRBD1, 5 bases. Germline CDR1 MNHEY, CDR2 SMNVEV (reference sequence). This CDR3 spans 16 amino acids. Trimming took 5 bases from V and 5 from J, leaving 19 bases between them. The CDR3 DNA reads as TGTGCCAGCAGTAACGACCAGAGACTGGGGCACAATGAGCAGTTCTTC. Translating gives CASSNDQRLGHNEQFF.

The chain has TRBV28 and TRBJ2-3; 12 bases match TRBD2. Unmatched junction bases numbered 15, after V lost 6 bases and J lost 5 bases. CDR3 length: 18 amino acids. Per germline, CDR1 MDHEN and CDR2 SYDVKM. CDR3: CASSPNTGLAGGLDTQYF. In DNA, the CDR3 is TGTGCCAGCAGCCCAAATACGGGACTAGCGGGCGGATTAGATACGCAGTATTTT.

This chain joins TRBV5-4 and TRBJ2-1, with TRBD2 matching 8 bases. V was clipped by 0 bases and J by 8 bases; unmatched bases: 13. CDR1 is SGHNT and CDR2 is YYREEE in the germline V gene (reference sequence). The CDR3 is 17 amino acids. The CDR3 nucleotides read TGTGCCAGCAGCTTGGCAGTTTTCAGCGGGGGTCCGGATGAGCAGTTCTTC. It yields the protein CASSLAVFSGGPDEQFF. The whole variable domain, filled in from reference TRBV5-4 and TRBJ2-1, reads ETGVTQSPTHLIKTRGQQVTLRCSSQSGHNTVSWYQQALGQGPQFIFQYYREEENGRGNFPPRFSGLQFPNYSSELNVNALELDDSALYLCASSLAVFSGGPDEQFFGPGTRLTVL.

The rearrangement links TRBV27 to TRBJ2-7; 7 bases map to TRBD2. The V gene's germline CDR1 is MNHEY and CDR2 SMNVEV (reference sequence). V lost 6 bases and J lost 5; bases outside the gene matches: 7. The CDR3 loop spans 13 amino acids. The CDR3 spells CASRRTSVDEQYF. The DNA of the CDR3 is TGTGCCAGCAGACGGACTAGTGTGGACGAGCAGTACTTC.

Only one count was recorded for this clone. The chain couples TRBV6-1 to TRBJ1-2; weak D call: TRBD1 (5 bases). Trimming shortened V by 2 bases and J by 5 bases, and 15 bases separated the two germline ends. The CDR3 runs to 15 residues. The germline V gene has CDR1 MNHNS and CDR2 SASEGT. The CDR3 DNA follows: TGTGCCAGCAGTGAAAATTTAGGGGTTGGGTATGGCTACACCTTC. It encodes CASSENLGVGYGYTF.

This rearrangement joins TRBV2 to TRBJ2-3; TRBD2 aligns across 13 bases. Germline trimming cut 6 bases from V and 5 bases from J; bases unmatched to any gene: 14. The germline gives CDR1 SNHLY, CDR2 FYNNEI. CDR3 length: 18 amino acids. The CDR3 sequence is CASSGGTSGATPRDTQYF. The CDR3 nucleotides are TGTGCCAGCAGCGGGGGGACTAGCGGGGCAACACCGCGAGATACGCAGTATTTT.

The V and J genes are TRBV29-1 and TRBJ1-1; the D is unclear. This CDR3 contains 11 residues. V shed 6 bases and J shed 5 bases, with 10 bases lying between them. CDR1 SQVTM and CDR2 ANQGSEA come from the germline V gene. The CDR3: CSVNVLTEAFF. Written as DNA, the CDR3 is TGCAGCGTAAATGTCTTGACTGAAGCTTTCTTT.

The CDR3 DNA is TGCGCCAGCAGTCAGAGCAATCAGCCCCAGCATTTT. It codes for CASSQSNQPQHF. The rearrangement uses TRBV4-1 and TRBJ1-5; D gene uncertain. The CDR3 totals 12 residues. V lost 6 bases to trimming and J lost 1 base, with 4 bases between them. CDR1 MGHRA and CDR2 YSYEKL come from the germline V gene.

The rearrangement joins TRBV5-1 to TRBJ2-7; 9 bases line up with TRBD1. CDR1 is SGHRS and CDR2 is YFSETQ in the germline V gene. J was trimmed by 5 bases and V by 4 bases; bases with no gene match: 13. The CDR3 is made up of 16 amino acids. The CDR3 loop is CASSHRETGGSNEQYF. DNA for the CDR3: TGCGCCAGCAGCCATCGAGAAACAGGGGGCTCGAACGAGCAGTACTTC.

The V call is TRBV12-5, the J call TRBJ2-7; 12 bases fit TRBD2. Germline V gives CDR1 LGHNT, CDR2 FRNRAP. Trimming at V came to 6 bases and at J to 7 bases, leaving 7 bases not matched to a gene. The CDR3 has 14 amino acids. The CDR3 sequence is CASGPGLAGWEQYF. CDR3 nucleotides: TGTGCTAGTGGACCCGGACTAGCGGGGTGGGAGCAGTACTTC.

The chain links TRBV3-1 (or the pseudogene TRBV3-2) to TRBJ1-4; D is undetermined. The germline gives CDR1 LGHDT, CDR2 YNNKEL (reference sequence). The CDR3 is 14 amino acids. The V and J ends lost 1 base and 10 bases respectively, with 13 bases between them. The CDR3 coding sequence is TGTGCCAGCAGCCAAGTACGAGTAGGAGGAAAACTGTTTTTT. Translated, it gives CASSQVRVGGKLFF.

CDR3 bases: TGTGCCAGTAGTACCAGGGGTCAGCCCCAGCATTTT. It encodes CASSTRGQPQHF. J is TRBJ1-5 and V is TRBV19; possible D gene TRBD1, 6 bases. The germline V gene encodes CDR1 LNHDA and CDR2 SQIVND (reference sequence). The CDR3 extends over 12 amino acids. Trimming stripped 4 bases from V and 6 bases from J, with 7 bases between.

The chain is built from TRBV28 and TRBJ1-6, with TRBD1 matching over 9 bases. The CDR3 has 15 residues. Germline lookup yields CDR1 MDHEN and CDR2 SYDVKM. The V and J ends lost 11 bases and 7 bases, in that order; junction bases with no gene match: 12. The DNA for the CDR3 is TGTGCCGGCAAAAAACCGGGACAGGGAAATTCACCCCTCCACTTT. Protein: CAGKKPGQGNSPLHF.

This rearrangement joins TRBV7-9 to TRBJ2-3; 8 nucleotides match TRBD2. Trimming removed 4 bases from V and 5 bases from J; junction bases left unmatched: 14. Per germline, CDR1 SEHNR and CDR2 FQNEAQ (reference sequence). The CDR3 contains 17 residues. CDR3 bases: TGTGCCAGCAGCTCCACGGGGGCGGGACTAGTCGGAGATACGCAGTATTTT. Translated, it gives CASSSTGAGLVGDTQYF. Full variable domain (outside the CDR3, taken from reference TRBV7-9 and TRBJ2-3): DTGVSQNPRHKITKRGQNVTFRCDPISEHNRLYWYRQTLGQGPEFLTYFQNEAQLEKSRLLSDRFSAERPKGSFSTLEIQRTEQGDSAMYLCASSSTGAGLVGDTQYFGPGTRLTVL.

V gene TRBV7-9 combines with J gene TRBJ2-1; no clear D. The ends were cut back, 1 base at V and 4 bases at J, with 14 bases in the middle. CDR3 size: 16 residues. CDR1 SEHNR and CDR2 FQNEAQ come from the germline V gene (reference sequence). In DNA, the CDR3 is TGTGCCAGCAGCTTAGTGACTCCTACCACGTACAATGAGCAGTTCTTC. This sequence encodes CASSLVTPTTYNEQFF.

The CDR3 region has the DNA TGTGCCATCAGTGAGTCTGAGAGGGAACACGAGCAGTACTTC. The encoded protein is CAISESEREHEQYF. This chain uses TRBV10-3 with TRBJ2-7; D perhaps matches TRBD2 (5 bases). Trimming took 0 bases from V and 5 from J, leaving 11 bases between them. The CDR3 is 14 residues long. Looked up from germline, CDR1 is ENHRY and CDR2 is SYGVKD.

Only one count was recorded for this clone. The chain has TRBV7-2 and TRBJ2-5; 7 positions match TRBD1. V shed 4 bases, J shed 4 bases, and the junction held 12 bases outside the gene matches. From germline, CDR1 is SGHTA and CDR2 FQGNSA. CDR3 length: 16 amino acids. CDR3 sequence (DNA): TGTGCCAGCAGCTATAGACAGGGTCGGGTCGGAGAGACCCAGTACTTC. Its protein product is CASSYRQGRVGETQYF.

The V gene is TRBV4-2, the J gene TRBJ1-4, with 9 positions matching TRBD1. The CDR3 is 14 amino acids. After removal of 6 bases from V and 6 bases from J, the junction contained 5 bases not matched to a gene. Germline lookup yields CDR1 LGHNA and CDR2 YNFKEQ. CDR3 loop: CASSPGQGYEKLFF. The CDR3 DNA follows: TGTGCCAGCAGTCCGGGACAGGGCTATGAAAAACTGTTTTTT.

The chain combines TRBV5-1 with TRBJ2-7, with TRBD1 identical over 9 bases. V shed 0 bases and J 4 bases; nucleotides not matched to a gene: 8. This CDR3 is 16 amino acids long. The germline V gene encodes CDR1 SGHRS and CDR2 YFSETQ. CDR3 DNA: TGCGCCAGCAGCTTGGGGCCCGGGACAGGGTCTTACGAGCAGTACTTC. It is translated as CASSLGPGTGSYEQYF.

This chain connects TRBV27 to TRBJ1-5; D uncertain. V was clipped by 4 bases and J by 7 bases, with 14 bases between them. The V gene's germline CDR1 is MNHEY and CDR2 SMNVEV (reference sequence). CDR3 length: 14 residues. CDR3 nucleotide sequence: TGTGCCAGCAGTTCCCGGGGAGAACTACAGCCCCAGCATTTT. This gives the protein CASSSRGELQPQHF.

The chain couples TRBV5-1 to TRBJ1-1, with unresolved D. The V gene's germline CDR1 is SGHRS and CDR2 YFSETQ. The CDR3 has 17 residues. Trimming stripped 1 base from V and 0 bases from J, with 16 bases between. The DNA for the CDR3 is TGCGCCAGCAGCTTGTTCTTAGGAATACAGATGAACACTGAAGCTTTCTTT. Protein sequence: CASSLFLGIQMNTEAFF.

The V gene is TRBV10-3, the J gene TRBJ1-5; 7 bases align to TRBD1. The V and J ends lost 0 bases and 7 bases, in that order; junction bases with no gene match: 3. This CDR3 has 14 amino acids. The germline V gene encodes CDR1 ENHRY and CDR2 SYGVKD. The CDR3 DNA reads TGTGCCATCAGTGAGTCCGGGACAGTCCAGCCCCAGCATTTT. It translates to CAISESGTVQPQHF.

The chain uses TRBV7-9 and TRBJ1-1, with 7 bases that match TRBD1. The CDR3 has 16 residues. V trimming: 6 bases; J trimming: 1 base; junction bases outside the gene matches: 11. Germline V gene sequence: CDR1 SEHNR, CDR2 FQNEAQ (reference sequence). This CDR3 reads CASSTPTGDGNTEAFF. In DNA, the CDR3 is TGTGCCAGCAGTACCCCCACAGGGGACGGGAACACTGAAGCTTTCTTT.

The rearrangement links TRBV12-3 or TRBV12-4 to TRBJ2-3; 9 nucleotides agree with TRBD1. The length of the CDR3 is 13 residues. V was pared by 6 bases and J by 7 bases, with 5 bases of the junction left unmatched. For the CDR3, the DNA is TGTGCCAGCAGCCAGGGGACAGGGAATACGCAGTATTTT. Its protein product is CASSQGTGNTQYF.

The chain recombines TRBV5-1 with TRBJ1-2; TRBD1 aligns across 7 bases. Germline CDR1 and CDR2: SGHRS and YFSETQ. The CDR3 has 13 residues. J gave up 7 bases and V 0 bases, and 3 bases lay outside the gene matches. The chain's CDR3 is CASSLVPGGGYTF. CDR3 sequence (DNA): TGCGCCAGCAGCTTGGTCCCAGGGGGTGGCTACACCTTC.